This TCR beta chain was found in a study of CD8 T cells in ankylosing spondylitis. General study findings and limits: Within matched ankylosing spondylitis synovial fluid, disease-linked clones were reportedly significantly enriched. It appeared that ankylosing spondylitis blood was characterized by a TCR beta motif of about eight highly homologous variants.

TCRdb independently ran MiXCR on the 5' RACE reads; one entry per CDR3 protein. The sample records about 350,000 distinct CDR3 sequences, 20% to 25% being singletons. In its sample, this clonotype was seen a few times. What it binds is unknown. From germline, CDR1 is ENHRY and CDR2 SYGVKD. The CDR3 contains 14 residues. V was shortened by 2 bases and J by 6 bases, with 13 bases between the two germline ends. Sequencing was carried out using blood, either unsorted or a sorted T cell fraction (not recorded which). This clonotype originated in a male donor with ankylosing spondylitis or in good health (not recorded which). The chain is built from TRBV10-3 and TRBJ1-1, with D possibly TRBD1 on 5 matching bases. CDR3 loop: CAISEVQGAAEAFF. CDR3 coding DNA: TGTGCCATCAGTGAGGTCCAAGGGGCCGCTGAAGCTTTCTTT.